The 27 T cell receptor beta chains below all came from one sample that was sequenced in a study of shared clonotypes between healthy human individuals. Terminally differentiated effector memory CD45RA+ cells were excluded from the naive CD8 cells, which were CD45RO-negative and positively selected for CCR7. Measured with immunoSEQ multiplex PCR; TCRdb has only the in-frame clones, and not every one. The sample carries some 740,000 clones, 90% to 95% recorded once. The specimen was naive CD8+ T cells sorted from blood. The source of these receptors is a man under 40 in good health.

The chain combines TRBV7-9 with TRBJ1-4; D is possibly TRBD1 (6 bases). The V gene's germline CDR1 is SEHNR and CDR2 FQNEAQ (reference sequence). The germline V and J ends were trimmed by 5 bases and 1 base, with 11 bases remaining between them. The CDR3 runs to 15 residues. The CDR3: CASSRIQGTNEKLFF. The CDR3 DNA reads as TGTGCCAGCAGCCGTATACAGGGAACTAATGAAAAACTGTTTTTT.

The chain joins TRBV5-1 to TRBJ1-2; 9 bases are shared with TRBD1. Germline V CDR1 and CDR2: SGHRS, YFSETQ. V shed 0 bases and J 5 bases; nucleotides not matched to a gene: 20. CDR3 length: 20 amino acids. CDR3 protein: CASSLGYRDRASTNLYGYTF. Here the CDR3 DNA reads TGCGCCAGCAGCTTGGGGTATCGGGACAGGGCCTCAACGAACCTTTATGGCTACACCTTC.

The chain joins TRBV10-3 to TRBJ2-3; D remains unclear. V lost 6 bases, J lost 1 base, and 11 bases lay in between. The CDR3 length is 14 residues. The germline CDR1 and CDR2 sequences are ENHRY and SYGVKD. The CDR3 spells CAIRSRDRTDTQYF. The CDR3 coding sequence is TGTGCCATCAGGTCTAGAGACCGCACAGATACGCAGTATTTT.

This chain joins TRBV12-5 and TRBJ2-3; the match to TRBD1 covers 7 bases. Germline V CDR1 and CDR2: LGHNT, FRNRAP. Germline trimming cut 5 bases from V and 2 bases from J; bases unmatched to any gene: 4. The CDR3 runs to 14 residues. The CDR3 sequence: CASGTGQVTDTQYF. The CDR3 nucleotides read TGTGCTAGTGGTACCGGACAGGTCACAGATACGCAGTATTTT. Using reference TRBV12-5 and TRBJ2-3 for the parts outside the CDR3, the full variable domain is DARVTQTPRHKVTEMGQEVTMRCQPILGHNTVFWYRQTMMQGLELLAYFRNRAPLDDSGMPKDRFSAEMPDATLATLKIQPSEPRDSAVYFCASGTGQVTDTQYFGPGTRLTVL.

This chain uses TRBV29-1 with TRBJ2-1; D gene unclear. Germline lookup yields CDR1 SQVTM and CDR2 ANQGSEA. CDR3 length: 14 amino acids. Deletions cut 5 bases from V and 0 bases from J, with 11 bases between. CDR3 residues: CSVTADSSYNEQFF. The CDR3 DNA follows: TGCAGCGTTACGGCGGATAGCTCCTACAATGAGCAGTTCTTC.

The gene calls are TRBV7-6 and TRBJ2-7; 8 positions agree with TRBD1. Germline-derived CDR1 and CDR2 are SGHVS and FNYEAQ. The CDR3 loop spans 16 amino acids. V lost 5 bases to trimming and J lost 0 bases; unmatched junction nucleotides: 9. This CDR3 is CASSLLGDRFSYEQYF. CDR3 nucleotides: TGTGCCAGCAGCCTACTAGGGGACAGGTTCTCCTACGAGCAGTACTTC.

The CDR3 region is CASSLTSFTDTQYF. In nucleotides, the CDR3 is TGTGCCAGCAGCCTTACTTCATTCACAGATACGCAGTATTTT. The chain uses TRBV6-5 and TRBJ2-3; D remains ambiguous. Trimming left V 6 bases short and J 2 bases short, with 12 bases between. The CDR3 is made up of 14 amino acids. Germline V CDR1 and CDR2: MNHEY, SVGAGI.

As for this clone: Other DNA sequences of this sample code for an identical CDR3. This chain connects TRBV4-1 to TRBJ2-7; D is uncertain. Trimming cost V 1 base and J 0 bases, with 4 bases left between them. Germline V gives CDR1 MGHRA, CDR2 YSYEKL. This CDR3 is 13 amino acids long. As DNA, the CDR3 is TGCGCCAGCAGCCAAGTGGGCTCCTACGAGCAGTACTTC. Amino acid sequence: CASSQVGSYEQYF.

The chain recombines TRBV11-2 with TRBJ2-3; D unresolved. CDR3 length equals 14 residues. CDR1 SGHAT and CDR2 FQNNGV come from the germline V gene. Between the trimmed V and J ends, which lost 3 bases and 2 bases, there was a span of 9 bases. For the CDR3, the DNA is TGTGCCAGCAGCTTGATCGAGGCCACAGATACGCAGTATTTT. This codes for CASSLIEATDTQYF.

The V gene is TRBV16, the J gene TRBJ1-1; no clear D. The CDR3 runs to 12 residues. Germline lookup yields CDR1 KGHSY and CDR2 FQNENV. V lost 0 bases and J 4 bases, leaving 3 bases between the germline ends. CDR3 bases: TGTGCCAGCAGCCAATCTATCACTGAAGCTTTCTTT. As protein: CASSQSITEAFF.

The chain recombines TRBV7-9 with TRBJ2-7; D gene unclear. Trimming pared 5 bases from V and 3 bases from J, leaving 11 bases between. CDR3 size: 13 residues. The V gene's germline CDR1 is SEHNR and CDR2 FQNEAQ (reference sequence). The CDR3 sequence is CASSGPQSYEQYF. The DNA of the CDR3 is TGTGCCAGCAGCGGGCCTCAGAGCTACGAGCAGTACTTC.

J is TRBJ1-2 and V is TRBV5-5; D gene unclear. This CDR3 contains 14 residues. Per the germline V gene, CDR1 is SGHKS and CDR2 is YYEKEE (reference sequence). V was shortened by 0 bases and J by 3 bases, with 9 bases between the two germline ends. The CDR3 region has the DNA TGTGCCAGCAGCTTGGGAGGACCGCACTATGGCTACACCTTC. It codes for CASSLGGPHYGYTF.

The chain links TRBV28 to TRBJ1-5; D possibly corresponds to TRBD1 (5 bases). Trimming cost V 1 base and J 9 bases, with 16 bases left between them. Germline loops: CDR1 MDHEN, CDR2 SYDVKM. This CDR3 spans 15 amino acids. CDR3 region: CASSLFPRDRRPQHF. CDR3 DNA sequence: TGTGCCAGCAGTTTATTTCCCCGGGACCGTCGGCCCCAGCATTTT.

The V call is TRBV4-1, the J call TRBJ2-7; D gene uncertain. This CDR3 contains 15 residues. V shed 0 bases and J shed 4 bases, with 13 bases lying between them. From germline, CDR1 is MGHRA and CDR2 YSYEKL. In DNA form, the CDR3 reads TGCGCCAGCAGCCAAGATCATTTTGAGATTTACGAGCAGTACTTC. Translation gives CASSQDHFEIYEQYF.

Worth noting for this clone: A junction boundary mismatches the germline segment, possibly from a read error. The gene calls are TRBV29-1 and TRBJ2-1, with a tentative D call TRBD1 (6 bases). CDR3 length: 12 residues. Per germline, CDR1 SQVTM and CDR2 ANQGSEA. In DNA, the CDR3 is TGCAGCGTAGAAGACAGGTACAATGAGCAGTTCTTC. As protein: CSVEDRYNEQFF.

The chain uses TRBV6-6 and TRBJ2-7; D may be TRBD1 or TRBD2 (7 bases each). CDR3 length: 15 amino acids. V was clipped by 6 bases and J by 5 bases, with 20 bases between them. Looked up from germline, CDR1 is MNHNY and CDR2 is SVGAGI (reference sequence). As DNA, the CDR3 is TGTGCCAGCAGGAAAGGGGGCGGGAGTAGCAACGAGCAGTACTTC. It is translated as CASRKGGGSSNEQYF.

This chain joins TRBV13 and TRBJ2-7; D possibly uses TRBD1 or TRBD2 (6 bases each). The CDR3 is made up of 15 amino acids. Trimming shortened V by 3 bases and J by 0 bases, and 12 bases separated the two germline ends. Germline V CDR1 and CDR2: PRHDT, FYEKMQ (reference sequence). CDR3 nucleotide sequence: TGTGCCAGCAGCTTGGGGGGACAACCCTCCTACGAGCAGTACTTC. Its translation: CASSLGGQPSYEQYF.

The V call is TRBV7-9, the J call TRBJ2-3; 8 nucleotides line up with TRBD1. Trimming removed 8 bases from V and 0 bases from J; junction bases left unmatched: 10. Germline loops: CDR1 SEHNR, CDR2 FQNEAQ (reference sequence). The CDR3 loop spans 16 amino acids. DNA for the CDR3: TGTGCCAGCCTGCCAGGGGGCAAGATTAGCACAGATACGCAGTATTTT. This codes for CASLPGGKISTDTQYF. Full variable domain (rest looked up from reference TRBV7-9 and TRBJ2-3): DTGVSQNPRHKITKRGQNVTFRCDPISEHNRLYWYRQTLGQGPEFLTYFQNEAQLEKSRLLSDRFSAERPKGSFSTLEIQRTEQGDSAMYLCASLPGGKISTDTQYFGPGTRLTVL.

The V and J genes are TRBV19 and TRBJ2-1, with D uncertain. CDR3 length equals 13 residues. Germline V gene data show CDR1 as LNHDA and CDR2 as SQIVND (reference sequence). Trimming left V 3 bases short and J 9 bases short, with 12 bases between. The CDR3 region is CASSMMGLVEQFF. The CDR3 nucleotides are TGTGCCAGTAGTATGATGGGCCTAGTTGAGCAGTTCTTC.

Turning to this clone: A read error may account for a junction end that differs from germline. Other DNA sequences from this sample encode an identical CDR3 as well. The chain combines TRBV11-2 with TRBJ2-3; D gene uncertain. There are 16 residues in the CDR3. CDR1 is SGHAT, CDR2 FQNNGV, per germline. CDR3 in DNA: TGTGCCAGCAGCTTAGTAACTGGCCCCTCGTCAGATACACAGTATTTT. Its translation: CASSLVTGPSSDTQYF.

This rearrangement joins TRBV5-8 to TRBJ1-1; 7 bases align to TRBD1. This CDR3 has 15 residues. Germline V CDR1 and CDR2: SGHTS, YDEGEE. J lost 0 bases, V lost 4 bases, and 6 bases had no gene match. CDR3: CASSGTVMMNTEAFF. In nucleotides, the CDR3 is TGTGCCAGCAGCGGGACAGTTATGATGAACACTGAAGCTTTCTTT.

This clone was counted only a few times. The chain combines TRBV2 with TRBJ1-5; D gene unclear. This CDR3 has 11 amino acids. V lost 6 bases and J lost 4, with 4 bases in between. CDR1 is SNHLY and CDR2 is FYNNEI in the germline V gene. The CDR3 DNA sequence: TGTGCCAGCAGCGTAAATCAGCCCCAGCATTTT. Translation gives CASSVNQPQHF. Full variable domain (missing parts from reference TRBV2 and TRBJ1-5): EPEVTQTPSHQVTQMGQEVILRCVPISNHLYFYWYRQILGQKVEFLVSFYNNEISEKSEIFDDQFSVERPDGSNFTLKIRSTKLEDSAMYFCASSVNQPQHFGDGTRLSIL.

This clone was detected once. V and J are TRBV7-2 and TRBJ2-7; D is unclear. Deletions cut 1 base from V and 3 bases from J, with 10 bases between. This CDR3 spans 14 amino acids. Germline lookup yields CDR1 SGHTA and CDR2 FQGNSA. CDR3 loop: CASSLDLNDYEQYF. The CDR3 coding sequence is TGTGCCAGCAGCTTAGATTTGAATGACTACGAGCAGTACTTC. Full variable domain (missing parts from reference TRBV7-2 and TRBJ2-7): GAGVSQSPSNKVTEKGKDVELRCDPISGHTALYWYRQSLGQGLEFLIYFQGNSAPDKSGLPSDRFSAERTGGSVSTLTIQRTQQEDSAVYLCASSLDLNDYEQYFGPGTRLTVT.

In this sample, this clone turned up a few times. The chain employs TRBV18 and TRBJ2-2; the D is unclear. Germline V lookup: CDR1 KGHSH, CDR2 LQKENI. V lost 6 bases and J 3 bases, leaving 5 bases between the germline ends. The CDR3 length is 12 residues. The CDR3 loop is CASSLYTGELFF. Written as DNA, the CDR3 is TGTGCCAGCTCGCTGTACACCGGGGAGCTGTTTTTT.

The CDR3 here is CASSLNRATGELFF. The DNA of the CDR3 is TGTGCCAGCAGCTTAAACAGGGCCACCGGGGAGCTGTTTTTT. The chain carries TRBV7-2 and TRBJ2-2; TRBD1 is a possible D gene (6 bases). The CDR3 consists of 14 residues. The V gene lost 2 bases and the J gene lost 4 bases, with 8 bases spanning the gap. In germline, CDR1 is SGHTA, CDR2 FQGNSA.

Concerning this clone: Other DNA sequences within the sample encode an identical CDR3. This chain connects TRBV7-9 to TRBJ2-1, with 7 bases fitting TRBD2. V lost 3 bases, J lost 4 bases, and 3 bases stayed unmatched. The CDR3 totals 14 residues. Germline V CDR1 and CDR2: SEHNR, FQNEAQ (reference sequence). The DNA of the CDR3 is TGTGCCAGCAGCTTCGGGACTACTTACAATGAGCAGTTCTTC. This gives the protein CASSFGTTYNEQFF.

This clone was observed a single time. The chain recombines TRBV19 with TRBJ1-1; a weak D match, TRBD1 (6 bases). This CDR3 has 15 residues. Germline-derived CDR1 and CDR2 are LNHDA and SQIVND (reference sequence). The V and J ends lost 6 bases and 6 bases respectively, with 20 bases between them. The CDR3 here is CASSTLEGGSAEAFF. The CDR3 DNA follows: TGTGCCAGTAGCACCCTTGAGGGGGGAAGCGCTGAAGCTTTCTTT.